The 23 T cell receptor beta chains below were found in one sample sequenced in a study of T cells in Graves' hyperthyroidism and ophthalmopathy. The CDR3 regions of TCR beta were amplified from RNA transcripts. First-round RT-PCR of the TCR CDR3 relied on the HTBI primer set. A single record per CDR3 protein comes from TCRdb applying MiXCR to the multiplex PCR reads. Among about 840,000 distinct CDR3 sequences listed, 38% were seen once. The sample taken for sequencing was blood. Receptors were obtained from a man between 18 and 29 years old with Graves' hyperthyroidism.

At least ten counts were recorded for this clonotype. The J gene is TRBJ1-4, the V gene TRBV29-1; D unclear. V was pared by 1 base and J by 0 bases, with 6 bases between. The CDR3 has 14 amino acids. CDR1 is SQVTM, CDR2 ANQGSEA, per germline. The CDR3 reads CSVEVRTTNEKLFF. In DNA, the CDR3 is TGCAGCGTTGAAGTGCGAACAACTAATGAAAAACTGTTTTTT.

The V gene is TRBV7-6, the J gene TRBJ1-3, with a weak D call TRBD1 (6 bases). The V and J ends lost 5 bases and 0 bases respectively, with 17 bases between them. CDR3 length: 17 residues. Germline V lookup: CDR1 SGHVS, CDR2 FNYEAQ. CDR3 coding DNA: TGTGCCAGCAGCCTGCTGGGTACAGGGAGCTCTGGAAACACCATATATTTT. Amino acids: CASSLLGTGSSGNTIYF.

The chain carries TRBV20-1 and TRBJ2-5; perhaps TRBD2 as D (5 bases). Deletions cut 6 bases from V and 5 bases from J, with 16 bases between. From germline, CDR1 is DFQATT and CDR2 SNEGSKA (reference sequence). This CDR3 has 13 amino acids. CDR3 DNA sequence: TGCAGTGCCAGCAGTGAGGGTCGGGAGACCCAGTACTTC. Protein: CSASSEGRETQYF.

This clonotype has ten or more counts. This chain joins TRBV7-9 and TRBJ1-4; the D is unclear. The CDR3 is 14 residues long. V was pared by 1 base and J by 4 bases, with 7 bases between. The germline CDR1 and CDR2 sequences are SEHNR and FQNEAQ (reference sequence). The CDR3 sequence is CASSLGSRNEKLFF. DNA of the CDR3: TGTGCCAGCAGCTTAGGCAGCCGTAATGAAAAACTGTTTTTT.

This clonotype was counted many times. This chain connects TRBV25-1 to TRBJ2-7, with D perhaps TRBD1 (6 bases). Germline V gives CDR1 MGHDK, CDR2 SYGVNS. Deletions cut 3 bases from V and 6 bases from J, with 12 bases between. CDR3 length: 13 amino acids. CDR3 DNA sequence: TGTGCCAGCAGTGAGGTACAGGGTAGCGAGCAGTACTTC. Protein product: CASSEVQGSEQYF.

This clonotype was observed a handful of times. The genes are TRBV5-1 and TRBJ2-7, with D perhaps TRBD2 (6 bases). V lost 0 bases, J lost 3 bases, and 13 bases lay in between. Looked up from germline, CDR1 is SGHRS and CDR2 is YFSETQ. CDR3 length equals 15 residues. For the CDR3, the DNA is TGCGCCAGCAGCTTGGAGGGCGGGGCAGGCTACGAGCAGTACTTC. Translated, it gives CASSLEGGAGYEQYF.

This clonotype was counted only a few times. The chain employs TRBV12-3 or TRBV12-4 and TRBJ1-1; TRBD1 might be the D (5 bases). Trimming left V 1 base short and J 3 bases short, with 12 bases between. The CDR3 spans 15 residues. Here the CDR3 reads CASSLVTGGDTEAFF. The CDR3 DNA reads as TGTGCCAGCAGTTTAGTAACGGGGGGAGACACTGAAGCTTTCTTT.

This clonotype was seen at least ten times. CDR3 in amino acids: CASTPPGNTIYF. The CDR3, as DNA: TGTGCCAGCACTCCTCCTGGAAACACCATATATTTT. The chain combines TRBV2 with TRBJ1-3; D is uncertain. V was cut by 7 bases and J by 2 bases, with 6 bases left in between. Germline CDR1 reads SNHLY; CDR2 reads FYNNEI. The CDR3 consists of 12 residues. Filled out from reference TRBV2 and TRBJ1-3, the complete variable domain reads EPEVTQTPSHQVTQMGQEVILRCVPISNHLYFYWYRQILGQKVEFLVSFYNNEISEKSEIFDDQFSVERPDGSNFTLKIRSTKLEDSAMYFCASTPPGNTIYFGEGSWLTVV.

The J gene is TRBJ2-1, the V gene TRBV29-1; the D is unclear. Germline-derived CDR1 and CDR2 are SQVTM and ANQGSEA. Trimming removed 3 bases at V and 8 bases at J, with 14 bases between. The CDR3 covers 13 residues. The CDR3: CSVDSSYRDEQFF. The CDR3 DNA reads TGCAGCGTTGATAGCAGCTACAGAGATGAGCAGTTCTTC.

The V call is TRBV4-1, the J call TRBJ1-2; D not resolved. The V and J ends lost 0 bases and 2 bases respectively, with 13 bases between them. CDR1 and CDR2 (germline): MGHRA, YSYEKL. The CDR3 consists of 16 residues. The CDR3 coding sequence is TGCGCCAGCAGCCAAGATCCCCAGCGTGTCAACTATGGCTACACCTTC. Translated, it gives CASSQDPQRVNYGYTF.

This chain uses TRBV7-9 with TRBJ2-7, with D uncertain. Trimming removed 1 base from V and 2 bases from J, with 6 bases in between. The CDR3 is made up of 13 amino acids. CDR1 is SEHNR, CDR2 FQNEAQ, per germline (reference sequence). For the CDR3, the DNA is TGTGCCAGCAGCTTAGATGTAACCTACGAGCAGTACTTC. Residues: CASSLDVTYEQYF. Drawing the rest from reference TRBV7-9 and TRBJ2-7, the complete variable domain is DTGVSQNPRHKITKRGQNVTFRCDPISEHNRLYWYRQTLGQGPEFLTYFQNEAQLEKSRLLSDRFSAERPKGSFSTLEIQRTEQGDSAMYLCASSLDVTYEQYFGPGTRLTVT.

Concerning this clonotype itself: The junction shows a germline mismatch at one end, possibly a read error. CDR3 region: CASSLETWTNSPIHF. Written as DNA, the CDR3 is TGCGCCAGCAGCTTAGAGACTTGGACTAATTCACCCATCCACTTT. V usage is TRBV7-3 and J usage is TRBJ1-6; D uncertain. Germline CDR1 reads SGHTA; CDR2 reads FQGTGA. This CDR3 comprises 15 residues.

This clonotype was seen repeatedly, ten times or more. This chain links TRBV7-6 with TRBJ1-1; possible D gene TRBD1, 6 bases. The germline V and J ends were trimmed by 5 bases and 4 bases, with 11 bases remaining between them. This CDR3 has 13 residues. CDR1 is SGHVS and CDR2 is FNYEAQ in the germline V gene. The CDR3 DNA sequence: TGTGCCAGCAGCACTTACAGGGCCACTGAAGCTTTCTTT. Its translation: CASSTYRATEAFF.

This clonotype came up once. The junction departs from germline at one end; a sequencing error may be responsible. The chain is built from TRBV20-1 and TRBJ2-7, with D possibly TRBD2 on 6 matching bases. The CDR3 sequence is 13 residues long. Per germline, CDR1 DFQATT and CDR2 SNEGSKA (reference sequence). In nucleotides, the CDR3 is TGCAGTGCTAGGTTCGGGAGCTCCTACGGGCAGTACTTC. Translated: CSARFGSSYGQYF.

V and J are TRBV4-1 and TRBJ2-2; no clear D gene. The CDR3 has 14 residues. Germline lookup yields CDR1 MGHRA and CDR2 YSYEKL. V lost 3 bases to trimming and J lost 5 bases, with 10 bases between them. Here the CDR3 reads CASSHPSGTGELFF. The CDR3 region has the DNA TGCGCCAGCAGCCACCCCTCGGGTACCGGGGAGCTGTTTTTT.

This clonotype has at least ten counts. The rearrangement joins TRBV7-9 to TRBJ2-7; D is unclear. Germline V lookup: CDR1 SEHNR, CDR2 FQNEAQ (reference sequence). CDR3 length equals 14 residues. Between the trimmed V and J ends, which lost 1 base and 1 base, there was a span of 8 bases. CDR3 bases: TGTGCCAGCAGCTTAGGAGGCCCTTCCTACGAGCAGTACTTC. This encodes CASSLGGPSYEQYF.

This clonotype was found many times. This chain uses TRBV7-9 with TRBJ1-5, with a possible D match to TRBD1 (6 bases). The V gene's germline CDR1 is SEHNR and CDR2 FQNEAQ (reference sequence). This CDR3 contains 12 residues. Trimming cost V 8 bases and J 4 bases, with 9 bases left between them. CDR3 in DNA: TGTGCCAGCGCCAGGGGAAATCAGCCCCAGCATTTT. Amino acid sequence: CASARGNQPQHF.

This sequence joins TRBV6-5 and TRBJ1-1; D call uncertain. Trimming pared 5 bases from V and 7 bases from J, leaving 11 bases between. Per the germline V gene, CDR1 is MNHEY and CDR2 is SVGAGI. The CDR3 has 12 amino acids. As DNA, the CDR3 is TGTGCCAGCAGTGACTTACTGAATGAAGCTTTCTTT. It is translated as CASSDLLNEAFF.

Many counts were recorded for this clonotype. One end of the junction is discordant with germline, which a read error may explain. CDR3 in amino acids: CASSLTGDSPLHF. The CDR3 coding sequence is TGTGCCAGCAGCTTAACAGGGGATTCACCCCTCCACTTT. The chain combines TRBV5-1 with TRBJ1-6; TRBD1 matches at 7 bases. Germline assignment: CDR1 SGHRS and CDR2 YFSETQ. The length of the CDR3 is 13 residues.

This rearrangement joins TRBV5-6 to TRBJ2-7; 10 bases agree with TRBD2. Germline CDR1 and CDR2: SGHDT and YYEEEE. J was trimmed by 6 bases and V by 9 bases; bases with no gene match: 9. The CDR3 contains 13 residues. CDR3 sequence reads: CATSAQREGEQYF. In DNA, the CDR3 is TGTGCCACCAGTGCTCAGCGGGAGGGCGAGCAGTACTTC.

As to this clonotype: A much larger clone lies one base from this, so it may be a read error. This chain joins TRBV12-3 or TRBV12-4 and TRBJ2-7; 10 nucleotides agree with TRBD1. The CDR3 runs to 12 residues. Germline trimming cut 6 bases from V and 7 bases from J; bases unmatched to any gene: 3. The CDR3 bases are TGTGCCAGCAGGACAGGGGGCGAAGAGCAGTACTTC. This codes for CASRTGGEEQYF.

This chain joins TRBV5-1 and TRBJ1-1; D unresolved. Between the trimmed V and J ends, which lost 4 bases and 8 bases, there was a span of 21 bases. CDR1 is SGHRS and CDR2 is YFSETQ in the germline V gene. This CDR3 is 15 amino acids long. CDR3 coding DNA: TGCGCCAGCAGCGTGGACGGGCAGGCGGCCACCGAAGCTTTCTTT. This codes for CASSVDGQAATEAFF.

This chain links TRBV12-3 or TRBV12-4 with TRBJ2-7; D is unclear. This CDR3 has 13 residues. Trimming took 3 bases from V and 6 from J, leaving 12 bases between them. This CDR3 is CASSFWGPGEQYF. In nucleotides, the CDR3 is TGTGCCAGCAGTTTCTGGGGTCCTGGCGAGCAGTACTTC.